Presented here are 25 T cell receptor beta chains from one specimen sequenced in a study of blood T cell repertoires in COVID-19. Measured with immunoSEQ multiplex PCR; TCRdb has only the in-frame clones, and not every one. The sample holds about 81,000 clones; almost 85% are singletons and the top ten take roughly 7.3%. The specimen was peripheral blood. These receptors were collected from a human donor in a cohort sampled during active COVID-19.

The CDR3 nucleotides read TGTGCCAGCAGCACCAGTGACAGTCGCAATCAGCCCCAGCATTTT. Its translation is CASSTSDSRNQPQHF. The chain uses TRBV9 and TRBJ1-5; possibly TRBD1 for D (5 bases). The V and J ends lost 4 bases and 2 bases respectively, with 13 bases between them. Germline CDR1 and CDR2: SGDLS and YYNGEE. There are 15 residues in the CDR3.

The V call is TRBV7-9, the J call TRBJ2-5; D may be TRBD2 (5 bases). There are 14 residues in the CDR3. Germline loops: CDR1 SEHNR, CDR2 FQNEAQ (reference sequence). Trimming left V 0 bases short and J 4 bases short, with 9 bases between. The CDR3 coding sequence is TGTGCCAGCAGCTTAGCGTCCGGGGTAGAGACCCAGTACTTC. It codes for CASSLASGVETQYF. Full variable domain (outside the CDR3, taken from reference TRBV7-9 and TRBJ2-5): DTGVSQNPRHKITKRGQNVTFRCDPISEHNRLYWYRQTLGQGPEFLTYFQNEAQLEKSRLLSDRFSAERPKGSFSTLEIQRTEQGDSAMYLCASSLASGVETQYFGPGTRLLVL.

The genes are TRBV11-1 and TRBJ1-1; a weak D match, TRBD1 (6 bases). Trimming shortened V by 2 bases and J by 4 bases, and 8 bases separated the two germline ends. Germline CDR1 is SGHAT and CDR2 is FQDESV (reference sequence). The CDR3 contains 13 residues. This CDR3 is CASSLKTGTEAFF. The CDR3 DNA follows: TGTGCCAGCAGCTTAAAGACAGGCACTGAAGCTTTCTTT.

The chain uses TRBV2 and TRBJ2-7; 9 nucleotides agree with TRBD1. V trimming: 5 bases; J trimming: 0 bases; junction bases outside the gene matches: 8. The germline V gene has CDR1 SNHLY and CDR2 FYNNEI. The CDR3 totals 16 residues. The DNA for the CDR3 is TGTGCCAGCAGTTCCGGGACAGGGATGGGCTCCTACGAGCAGTACTTC. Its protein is CASSSGTGMGSYEQYF.

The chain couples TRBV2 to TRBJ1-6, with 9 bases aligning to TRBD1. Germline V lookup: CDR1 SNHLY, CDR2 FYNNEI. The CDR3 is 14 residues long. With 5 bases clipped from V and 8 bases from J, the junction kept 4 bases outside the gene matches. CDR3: CASSSRTGDSPLHF. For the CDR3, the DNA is TGTGCCAGCAGTTCTCGGACAGGGGATTCACCCCTCCACTTT. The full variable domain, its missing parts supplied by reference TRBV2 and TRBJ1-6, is EPEVTQTPSHQVTQMGQEVILRCVPISNHLYFYWYRQILGQKVEFLVSFYNNEISEKSEIFDDQFSVERPDGSNFTLKIRSTKLEDSAMYFCASSSRTGDSPLHFGNGTRLTVT.

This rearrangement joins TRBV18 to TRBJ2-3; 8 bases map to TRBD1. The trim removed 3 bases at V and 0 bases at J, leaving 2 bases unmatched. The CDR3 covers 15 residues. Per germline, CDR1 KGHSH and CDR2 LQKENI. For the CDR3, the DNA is TGTGCCAGCTCACCTAGGGACAGGAGCACAGATACGCAGTATTTT. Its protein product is CASSPRDRSTDTQYF.

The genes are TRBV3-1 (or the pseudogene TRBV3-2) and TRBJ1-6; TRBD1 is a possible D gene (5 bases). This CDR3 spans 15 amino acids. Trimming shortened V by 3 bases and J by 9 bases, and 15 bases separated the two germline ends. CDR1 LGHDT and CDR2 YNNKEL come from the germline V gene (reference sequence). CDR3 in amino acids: CASSHDWGVVSPLHF. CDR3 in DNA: TGTGCCAGCAGCCATGACTGGGGCGTAGTTTCACCCCTCCACTTT.

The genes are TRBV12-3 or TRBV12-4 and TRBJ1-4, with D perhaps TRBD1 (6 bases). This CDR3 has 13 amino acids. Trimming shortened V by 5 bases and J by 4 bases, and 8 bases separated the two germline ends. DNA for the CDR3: TGTGCCAGCAGTGGACAGCATAATGAAAAACTGTTTTTT. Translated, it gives CASSGQHNEKLFF.

The CDR3 sequence: CASSTDRGQTTEAFF. The CDR3 nucleotides are TGTGCCAGCAGCACTGACAGGGGGCAAACGACTGAAGCTTTCTTT. This sequence joins TRBV5-6 and TRBJ1-1, with 10 bases fitting TRBD1. Germline CDR1 is SGHDT and CDR2 is YYEEEE. V dropped 4 bases and J dropped 5; count of bases not matched to a gene: 8. The CDR3 sequence is 15 residues long.

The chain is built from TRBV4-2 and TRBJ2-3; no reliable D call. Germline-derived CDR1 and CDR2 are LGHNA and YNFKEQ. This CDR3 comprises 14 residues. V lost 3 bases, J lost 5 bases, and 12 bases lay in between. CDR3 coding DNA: TGTGCCAGCAGCCAGCCCACTACGGGAGATACGCAGTATTTT. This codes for CASSQPTTGDTQYF.

CDR3 sequence reads: CASRHPGERTEAFF. The CDR3 nucleotides read TGTGCCAGTAGACACCCAGGGGAGAGAACTGAAGCTTTCTTT. This chain joins TRBV19 and TRBJ1-1; a possible D gene is TRBD1 (6 bases). Germline lookup yields CDR1 LNHDA and CDR2 SQIVND (reference sequence). This CDR3 region has 14 residues. V shed 6 bases and J shed 5 bases, with 16 bases lying between them.

The CDR3 nucleotides read TGTGCCTGGAGTACTCCTAGCGGGGGGGACGCCTACAATGAGCAGTTCTTC. Protein product: CAWSTPSGGDAYNEQFF. The V and J genes are TRBV30 and TRBJ2-1; 12 bases map to TRBD2. This CDR3 has 17 amino acids. J was trimmed by 2 bases and V by 2 bases; bases with no gene match: 7. The germline V gene encodes CDR1 GTSNPN and CDR2 SVGIG (reference sequence).

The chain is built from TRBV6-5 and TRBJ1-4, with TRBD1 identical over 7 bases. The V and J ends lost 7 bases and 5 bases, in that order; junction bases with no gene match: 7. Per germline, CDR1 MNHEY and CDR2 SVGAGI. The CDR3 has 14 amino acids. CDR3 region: CASKRTGLNEKLFF. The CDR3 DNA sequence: TGTGCCAGCAAACGGACAGGCTTGAATGAAAAACTGTTTTTT.

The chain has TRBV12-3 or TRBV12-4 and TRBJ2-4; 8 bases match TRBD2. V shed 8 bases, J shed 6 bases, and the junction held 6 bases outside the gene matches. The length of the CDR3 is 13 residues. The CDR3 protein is CASGRGGRNIQYF. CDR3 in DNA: TGTGCCAGCGGTCGGGGGGGGCGAAACATTCAGTACTTC.

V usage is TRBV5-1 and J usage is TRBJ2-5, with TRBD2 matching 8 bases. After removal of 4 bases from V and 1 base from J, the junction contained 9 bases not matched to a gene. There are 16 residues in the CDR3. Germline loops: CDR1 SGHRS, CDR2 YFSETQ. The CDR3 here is CASSATLGGGQETQYF. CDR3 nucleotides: TGCGCCAGCAGCGCAACCCTCGGGGGGGGCCAAGAGACCCAGTACTTC.

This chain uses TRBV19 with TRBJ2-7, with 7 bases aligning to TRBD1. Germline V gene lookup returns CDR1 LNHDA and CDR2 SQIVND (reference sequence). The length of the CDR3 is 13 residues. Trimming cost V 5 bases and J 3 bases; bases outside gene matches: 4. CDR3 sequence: CASSSAGGYEQYF. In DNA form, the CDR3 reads TGTGCCAGTAGTTCTGCAGGGGGCTACGAGCAGTACTTC.

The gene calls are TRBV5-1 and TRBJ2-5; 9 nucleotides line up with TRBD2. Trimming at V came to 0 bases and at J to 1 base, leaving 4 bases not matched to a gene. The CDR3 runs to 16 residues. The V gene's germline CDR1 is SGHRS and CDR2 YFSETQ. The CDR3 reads CASSLASRGGQETQYF. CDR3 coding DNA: TGCGCCAGCAGCTTGGCCTCGCGGGGGGGCCAAGAGACCCAGTACTTC.

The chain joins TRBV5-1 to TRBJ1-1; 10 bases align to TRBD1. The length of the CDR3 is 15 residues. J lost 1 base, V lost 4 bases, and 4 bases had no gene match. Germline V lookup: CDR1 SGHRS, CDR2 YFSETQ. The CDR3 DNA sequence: TGCGCCAGCAGCAGCCGACAGGGGGCGAACACTGAAGCTTTCTTT. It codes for CASSSRQGANTEAFF.

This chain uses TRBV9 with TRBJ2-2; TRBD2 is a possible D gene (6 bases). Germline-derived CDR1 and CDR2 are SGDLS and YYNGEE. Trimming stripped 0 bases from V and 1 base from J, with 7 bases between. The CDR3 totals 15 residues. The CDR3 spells CASSVERVNTGELFF. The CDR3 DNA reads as TGTGCCAGCAGCGTAGAGCGGGTGAACACCGGGGAGCTGTTTTTT.

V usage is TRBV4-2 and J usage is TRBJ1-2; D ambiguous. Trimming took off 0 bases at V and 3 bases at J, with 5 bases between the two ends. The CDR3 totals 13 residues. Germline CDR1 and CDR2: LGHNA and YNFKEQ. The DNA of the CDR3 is TGTGCCAGCAGCCAAGATCCTGACTATGGCTACACCTTC. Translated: CASSQDPDYGYTF.

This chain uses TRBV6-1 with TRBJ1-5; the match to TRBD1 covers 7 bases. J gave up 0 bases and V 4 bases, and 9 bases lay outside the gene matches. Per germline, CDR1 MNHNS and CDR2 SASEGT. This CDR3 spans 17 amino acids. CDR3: CASSGPGTVNSNQPQHF. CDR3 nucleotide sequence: TGTGCCAGCAGTGGACCCGGGACAGTGAATAGCAATCAGCCCCAGCATTTT.

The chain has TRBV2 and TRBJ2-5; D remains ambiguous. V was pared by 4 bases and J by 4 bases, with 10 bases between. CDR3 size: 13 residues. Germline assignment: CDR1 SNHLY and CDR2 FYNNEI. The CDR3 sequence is CASSVYSLETQYF. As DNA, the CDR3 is TGTGCCAGCAGTGTATATAGTTTAGAGACCCAGTACTTC.

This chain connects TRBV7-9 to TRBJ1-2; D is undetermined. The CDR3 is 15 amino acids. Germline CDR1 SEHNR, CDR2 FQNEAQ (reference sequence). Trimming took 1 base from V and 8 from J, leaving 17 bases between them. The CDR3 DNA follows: TGTGCCAGCAGCTTAGTTGGAGTACCCCTTGGAGGCTACACCTTC. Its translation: CASSLVGVPLGGYTF.

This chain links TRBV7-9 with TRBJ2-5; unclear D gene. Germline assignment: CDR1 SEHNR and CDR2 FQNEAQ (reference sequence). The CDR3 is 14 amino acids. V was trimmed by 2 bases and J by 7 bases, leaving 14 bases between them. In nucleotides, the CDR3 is TGTGCCAGCAGCTTAATGGGCCTCGTCGGGACCCAGTACTTC. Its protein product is CASSLMGLVGTQYF.

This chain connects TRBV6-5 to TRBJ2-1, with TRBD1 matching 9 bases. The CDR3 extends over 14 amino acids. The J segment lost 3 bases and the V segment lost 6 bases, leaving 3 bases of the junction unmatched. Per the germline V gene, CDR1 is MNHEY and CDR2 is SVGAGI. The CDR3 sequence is CASRAGQGYNEQFF. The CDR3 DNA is TGTGCCAGCAGGGCGGGACAGGGCTACAATGAGCAGTTCTTC.